This is a list of T cell receptor beta chains from one sample in a study of cytomegalovirus exposure and HLA in healthy donors. TCRdb's copy holds only in-frame clones and misses some; the assay was immunoSEQ multiplex PCR. The table includes some 120,000 clones, approximately 80% detected once. Sequencing input: PBMCs. All receptors come from a man aged 18 to 30 in good health and CMV-seronegative. Each CDR3 is given with its conserved first and last residue. Fields, in order: CDR3 DNA, CDR3 protein, V gene, clone size, J gene, D gene. The D gene is left open where the match is weak. Size is omitted from some rows. Given values are once, few, many or a class for expanded clones.

CDR3nt: TGCGCCAGCAGCTTTGAGGGGGTCGGGCGAGCTTTCTTT; CDR3aa: CASSFEGVGRAFF; v_gene: TRBV5-1; abundance: NA; j_gene: TRBJ1-1; d_gene: NA
CDR3nt: TGTGCCAGCAGCGTTGCCGGGACTGGCACAGATACGCAGTATTTT; CDR3aa: CASSVAGTGTDTQYF; v_gene: TRBV9; abundance: NA; j_gene: TRBJ2-3; d_gene: NA
CDR3nt: TGTGCCAGCAGTCCTCGGACAGGCGAGAGGAGTGAGCAGCGGTACTTC; CDR3aa: CASSPRTGERSEQRYF; v_gene: TRBV5-6; abundance: once; j_gene: TRBJ2-7; d_gene: TRBD1
CDR3nt: TGTGCCAGCAGCTTAGCGGGGGGGAAGGCAGATACGCAGTATTTT; CDR3aa: CASSLAGGKADTQYF; v_gene: TRBV7-3; abundance: NA; j_gene: TRBJ2-3; d_gene: TRBD2
CDR3nt: TGTGCCAGCAGTCAAAAACCTCAGGGGTGTGAAGCTTTCTTT; CDR3aa: CASSQKPQGCEAFF; v_gene: TRBV27; abundance: few; j_gene: TRBJ1-1; d_gene: NA
CDR3nt: TGCGCCAGAGCCCAACAGGCTTCGAACACTGAAGCTTTCTTT; CDR3aa: CARAQQASNTEAFF; v_gene: TRBV10-2; abundance: NA; j_gene: TRBJ1-1; d_gene: NA
CDR3nt: TGTGCCAGCTCGATCACAAGCAGCGGGGGGACCTCTGGGGCCAACGTCCTGACTTTC; CDR3aa: CASSITSSGGTSGANVLTF; v_gene: TRBV18; abundance: NA; j_gene: TRBJ2-6; d_gene: TRBD2
CDR3nt: TGTGCCAGCAGTTACTTCCCAGGGAGGACCTACGAGCAGTACTTC; CDR3aa: CASSYFPGRTYEQYF; v_gene: TRBV6-5; abundance: NA; j_gene: TRBJ2-7; d_gene: NA
CDR3nt: TGTGCCAGCACAGGACTAGCGGGGGGTCATGAGCAGTTCTTC; CDR3aa: CASTGLAGGHEQFF; v_gene: TRBV6-1; abundance: NA; j_gene: TRBJ2-1; d_gene: TRBD2
CDR3nt: TGCGCCAGCAGCTTGGCCCAGGGGCTGGGGACTGAAGCTTTCTTT; CDR3aa: CASSLAQGLGTEAFF; v_gene: TRBV5-1; abundance: NA; j_gene: TRBJ1-1; d_gene: NA
CDR3nt: TGTGCCAGTAGTTCCGGGACAGGGAGAGGCCACATTTATGGCTACACCTTC; CDR3aa: CASSSGTGRGHIYGYTF; v_gene: TRBV19; abundance: NA; j_gene: TRBJ1-2; d_gene: TRBD1
CDR3nt: TGTGCCAGTAGTAGGGGACAGGGCGTCAATGAGCAGTTCTTC; CDR3aa: CASSRGQGVNEQFF; v_gene: TRBV19; abundance: NA; j_gene: TRBJ2-1; d_gene: TRBD1
CDR3nt: TGTGCCAGCAGCTTAGCAGGGTCGGGGGAGACCCAGTACTTC; CDR3aa: CASSLAGSGETQYF; v_gene: TRBV7-2; abundance: few; j_gene: TRBJ2-5; d_gene: NA
CDR3nt: TGTGCCAGCAGGGTTAGCGGTCAAGAGACCCAGTACTTC; CDR3aa: CASRVSGQETQYF; v_gene: TRBV6-6; abundance: NA; j_gene: TRBJ2-5; d_gene: NA
CDR3nt: TGTGCCAGCAGCCCGTCAGGGGGAGGAAACATTCAGTACTTC; CDR3aa: CASSPSGGGNIQYF; v_gene: TRBV7-9; abundance: few; j_gene: TRBJ2-4; d_gene: NA
CDR3nt: TGTGCCAGCAGCAAACAGGGGACCGCTGGGGGCACAGATACGCAGTATTTT; CDR3aa: CASSKQGTAGGTDTQYF; v_gene: TRBV7-3; abundance: NA; j_gene: TRBJ2-3; d_gene: TRBD1
CDR3nt: TGTGCCAGCAGTTACTCGAGGGGGCCCAATGAGCAGTTCTTC; CDR3aa: CASSYSRGPNEQFF; v_gene: TRBV6-5; abundance: NA; j_gene: TRBJ2-1; d_gene: TRBD1
CDR3nt: TGTGCCAGCAGTGAAACTTACACTGAAGCTTTCTTT; CDR3aa: CASSETYTEAFF; v_gene: TRBV6-1; abundance: NA; j_gene: TRBJ1-1; d_gene: NA
CDR3nt: TGTGCCAGCAGCCCCGGGAGAGTGGAGACCCAGTACTTC; CDR3aa: CASSPGRVETQYF; v_gene: TRBV7-2; abundance: NA; j_gene: TRBJ2-5; d_gene: NA
CDR3nt: TGTGCCAGCAGCAAGGTAAAGGGGGCGAACACTGAAGCTTTCTTT; CDR3aa: CASSKVKGANTEAFF; v_gene: TRBV21-1; abundance: NA; j_gene: TRBJ1-1; d_gene: NA
CDR3nt: TGTGCCAGCAGGGTGGGCTGGAATGAAAAACTGTTTTTT; CDR3aa: CASRVGWNEKLFF; v_gene: TRBV4-2; abundance: NA; j_gene: TRBJ1-4; d_gene: NA
CDR3nt: TGTGCCAGCAGCTTAATAGAGTTCTCTGGGGCCAACGTCCTGACTTTC; CDR3aa: CASSLIEFSGANVLTF; v_gene: TRBV5-6; abundance: NA; j_gene: TRBJ2-6; d_gene: NA
CDR3nt: TGTGCCACCAGCAGAGCGACAGGGACCGCGGCTGAAGCTTTCTTT; CDR3aa: CATSRATGTAAEAFF; v_gene: TRBV15; abundance: NA; j_gene: TRBJ1-1; d_gene: TRBD1
CDR3nt: TGTGCCAGCAGCAAGAATCACAGGGGGCTGGGTGGCTACACCTTC; CDR3aa: CASSKNHRGLGGYTF; v_gene: TRBV11-2; abundance: NA; j_gene: TRBJ1-2; d_gene: TRBD1
CDR3nt: TGTGCCAGCAGCGTCATGAACGGGGGATGGGACACTGAAGCTTTCTTT; CDR3aa: CASSVMNGGWDTEAFF; v_gene: TRBV9; abundance: once; j_gene: TRBJ1-1; d_gene: NA
CDR3nt: TGCGCCAGCAGCCAAGCGACAGGCGGTAATTCACCCCTCCACTTT; CDR3aa: CASSQATGGNSPLHF; v_gene: TRBV4-1; abundance: NA; j_gene: TRBJ1-6; d_gene: NA
CDR3nt: TGTGCCAGCGGCCGGGGAAACCTCGCGACAGATACGCAGTATTTT; CDR3aa: CASGRGNLATDTQYF; v_gene: TRBV6-5; abundance: NA; j_gene: TRBJ2-3; d_gene: NA
CDR3nt: TGTGCCAGCAGCATGGACAGGGAGGGGGACACTGAAGCTTTCTTT; CDR3aa: CASSMDREGDTEAFF; v_gene: TRBV7-9; abundance: NA; j_gene: TRBJ1-1; d_gene: TRBD1
CDR3nt: TGTGCCAGCTTGGGACAGGGGGCGCGAGGCTACACCTTC; CDR3aa: CASLGQGARGYTF; v_gene: TRBV2; abundance: NA; j_gene: TRBJ1-2; d_gene: TRBD1
CDR3nt: TGTGCCAGCAGTTTAGCGGGGGGACGCACAGATACGCAGTATTTT; CDR3aa: CASSLAGGRTDTQYF; v_gene: TRBV2; abundance: few; j_gene: TRBJ2-3; d_gene: TRBD2
CDR3nt: TGTGCCACCAGCAGAGATCGGAAATGGCAGGTCGACACTGAAGCTTTCTTT; CDR3aa: CATSRDRKWQVDTEAFF; v_gene: TRBV15; abundance: NA; j_gene: TRBJ1-1; d_gene: NA
CDR3nt: TGTGCCAGCAGCTTTCGGACTGAGGCGAACGAGACCCAGTACTTC; CDR3aa: CASSFRTEANETQYF; v_gene: TRBV5-4; abundance: NA; j_gene: TRBJ2-5; d_gene: NA
CDR3nt: TGTGCTAGTGCCAAGCGCAGGGAGGGGCGGGAGACCCAGTACTTC; CDR3aa: CASAKRREGRETQYF; v_gene: TRBV12-5; abundance: NA; j_gene: TRBJ2-5; d_gene: TRBD2
CDR3nt: TGTGCCAGCAGTGAAGAATTGGGTTCAGGGGGGAGAGGCTACACCTTC; CDR3aa: CASSEELGSGGRGYTF; v_gene: TRBV6-1; abundance: NA; j_gene: TRBJ1-2; d_gene: TRBD1
CDR3nt: TGTGCCAGCAGCTTCGCGGGGGGGGGAGCACTGAACACTGAAGCTTTCTTT; CDR3aa: CASSFAGGGALNTEAFF; v_gene: TRBV7-2; abundance: NA; j_gene: TRBJ1-1; d_gene: NA
CDR3nt: TGTGCCAGCAGTGAGGGCCCCGGGGCCAACGTCCTGACTTTC; CDR3aa: CASSEGPGANVLTF; v_gene: TRBV6-5; abundance: NA; j_gene: TRBJ2-6; d_gene: NA
CDR3nt: TGCGCCAGCACCCTAGACAGGGGGATAAACATTCAGTACTTC; CDR3aa: CASTLDRGINIQYF; v_gene: TRBV10-2; abundance: NA; j_gene: TRBJ2-4; d_gene: TRBD1
CDR3nt: TGTGCCAGCTCTCGCGACGGGAACTATGGCTACACCTTC; CDR3aa: CASSRDGNYGYTF; v_gene: TRBV18; abundance: NA; j_gene: TRBJ1-2; d_gene: NA
CDR3nt: TGTGCCAGCAGCTTCTCCTACGAGCAGTACTTC; CDR3aa: CASSFSYEQYF; v_gene: TRBV7-2; abundance: once; j_gene: TRBJ2-7; d_gene: NA
CDR3nt: TGTGCCAGCAGTGAAGCCTCCCTCTGGGCAGGGGCACCTCGGCCCCAGCATTTT; CDR3aa: CASSEASLWAGAPRPQHF; v_gene: TRBV6-1; abundance: once; j_gene: TRBJ1-5; d_gene: NA
CDR3nt: TGTGCCAGCAGTTGGGGAGACAATCAGCCCCAGCATTTT; CDR3aa: CASSWGDNQPQHF; v_gene: TRBV6-5; abundance: once; j_gene: TRBJ1-5; d_gene: NA
CDR3nt: TGTGCCAGCAGCTCCCGTGCGGGGGTGCCTTTTGGGGCCAACGTCCTGACTTTC; CDR3aa: CASSSRAGVPFGANVLTF; v_gene: TRBV7-8; abundance: NA; j_gene: TRBJ2-6; d_gene: TRBD2
CDR3nt: TGTGCCAGCAGTTTATACGGGACAGGGGTTCCCACTGAAGCTTTCTTT; CDR3aa: CASSLYGTGVPTEAFF; v_gene: TRBV27; abundance: NA; j_gene: TRBJ1-1; d_gene: TRBD1
CDR3nt: TGTGCCAGCAGTTTATCTGGACAGGGGAATTCACCCCTCCACTTT; CDR3aa: CASSLSGQGNSPLHF; v_gene: TRBV7-9; abundance: NA; j_gene: TRBJ1-6; d_gene: TRBD1
CDR3nt: TGTGCCAGCAGCCCTTCGACAGGGCGAATTAACTATGGCTACACCTTC; CDR3aa: CASSPSTGRINYGYTF; v_gene: TRBV11-2; abundance: NA; j_gene: TRBJ1-2; d_gene: TRBD1
CDR3nt: TGTGCCAGCAGTGAAAGGACAGCCCCATCCCTCTATGGCTACACCTTC; CDR3aa: CASSERTAPSLYGYTF; v_gene: TRBV6-1; abundance: NA; j_gene: TRBJ1-2; d_gene: NA
CDR3nt: TGTGCCAGCAGCTTTCCGGACAGGGGGCAATACGAGCAGTACTTC; CDR3aa: CASSFPDRGQYEQYF; v_gene: TRBV5-4; abundance: NA; j_gene: TRBJ2-7; d_gene: TRBD1
CDR3nt: TGTGCCAGCAGCTTGCTAAACTCAGAAGCTTTCTTT; CDR3aa: CASSLLNSEAFF; v_gene: TRBV5-4; abundance: NA; j_gene: TRBJ1-1; d_gene: NA
CDR3nt: TGTGCCAGCAGTTTCGGGGATAACTATGGCTACACCTTC; CDR3aa: CASSFGDNYGYTF; v_gene: TRBV27; abundance: once; j_gene: TRBJ1-2; d_gene: NA
CDR3nt: TGTGCCAGCAGCAACCCGCCGGGGGGGTACACAGATACGCAGTATTTT; CDR3aa: CASSNPPGGYTDTQYF; v_gene: TRBV7-9; abundance: NA; j_gene: TRBJ2-3; d_gene: TRBD2
CDR3nt: TGTGCCATCAGTGAGACCTCGACACCAACAGGGGGCGCAGATACGCAGTATTTT; CDR3aa: CAISETSTPTGGADTQYF; v_gene: TRBV10-3; abundance: NA; j_gene: TRBJ2-3; d_gene: TRBD1
CDR3nt: TGCGCCAGCAGCCCCACTAGCGGGGGGGCCGGCACCGGGGAGCTGTTTTTT; CDR3aa: CASSPTSGGAGTGELFF; v_gene: TRBV5-1; abundance: few; j_gene: TRBJ2-2; d_gene: TRBD2
CDR3nt: TGTGCCAGCAGTTACTCGTTACAGGGGGGCAATGAGCAGTTCTTC; CDR3aa: CASSYSLQGGNEQFF; v_gene: TRBV6-6; abundance: NA; j_gene: TRBJ2-1; d_gene: TRBD1
CDR3nt: TGTGCCAGCAGCTTGGCTGCGGGGTTTGGGGAGACCCAGTACTTC; CDR3aa: CASSLAAGFGETQYF; v_gene: TRBV5-5; abundance: NA; j_gene: TRBJ2-5; d_gene: NA
CDR3nt: TGTGCCAGCAGCTTCCGCCCGCCCCTTCTAGCGGGGACCACAGATACGCAGTATTTT; CDR3aa: CASSFRPPLLAGTTDTQYF; v_gene: TRBV5-5; abundance: NA; j_gene: TRBJ2-3; d_gene: TRBD2